This T cell receptor beta chain is from a study of shared clonotypes between healthy human individuals. General study results and limits: Relative to their counterparts shared across all four donors, non-shared clonotypes exhibited diminished generation probabilities. Shared clonotypes: 4.5% to 6.5% naive CD4, around 4% naive CD8, about 2.2% memory CD4, about 0.4% memory CD8.

Generated by immunoSEQ multiplex PCR, the TCRdb table keeps only in-frame clones and is missing some. The sample lists roughly 1.4 million clones; 97% to 99% were seen once. V gave up 7 bases and J gave up 4 bases, with 14 bases separating them. This CDR3 has 13 residues. Germline CDR1 reads SNHLY; CDR2 reads FYNNEI. Concerning this clone itself: Its antigen is unknown. At the DNA level, this CDR3 is encoded by other sequences in the same sample as well.

Sequences were obtained from naive CD4+ T cells sorted from blood. The subset denotes: CD45RA+ positively selected. This TCR was sampled from a man aged 25-45 years in good health. J is TRBJ2-7 and V is TRBV2, with D tentatively TRBD2 (6 bases). CDR3 region: CASKEGPSYEQYF. The DNA for the CDR3 is TGTGCCAGCAAGGAGGGACCTTCATACGAGCAGTACTTC. Full variable domain (missing parts from reference TRBV2 and TRBJ2-7): EPEVTQTPSHQVTQMGQEVILRCVPISNHLYFYWYRQILGQKVEFLVSFYNNEISEKSEIFDDQFSVERPDGSNFTLKIRSTKLEDSAMYFCASKEGPSYEQYFGPGTRLTVT.